These 17 T cell receptor beta chains share one sample of origin, sequenced in a study of T cells in Graves' hyperthyroidism and ophthalmopathy. The CDR3 regions of TCR beta were amplified from RNA transcripts. First-round RT-PCR of the TCR CDR3 relied on the HTBI primer set. MiXCR, applied by TCRdb to the multiplex PCR reads, yields one record per CDR3 protein. The repertoire holds approximately 420,000 distinct CDR3 sequences, about 13% seen once, with 5% to 6% in the top ten. The sequencing input was blood. These receptors all come from a woman aged 18-29 years with Graves' hyperthyroidism.

This chain uses TRBV9 with TRBJ2-1; 9 positions agree with TRBD2. The V gene's germline CDR1 is SGDLS and CDR2 YYNGEE. Unmatched junction bases numbered 5, after V lost 2 bases and J lost 5 bases. This CDR3 is 15 amino acids long. The CDR3 reads CASSVREGRNNEQFF. The DNA of the CDR3 is TGTGCCAGCAGCGTGCGGGAGGGTAGGAACAATGAGCAGTTCTTC.

This clonotype was recorded many times. This chain joins TRBV12-3 or TRBV12-4 and TRBJ1-6; TRBD1 aligns across 10 bases. Trimming took 3 bases from V and 13 from J; bases not matched to a gene: 6. This CDR3 spans 14 amino acids. CDR3 in DNA: TGTGCCAGCAGTTTTTGGGACAGGGGTTCGCCCCTCCACTTT. Residues: CASSFWDRGSPLHF.

The chain is built from TRBV24-1 and TRBJ2-7; TRBD2 aligns across 12 bases. This CDR3 has 15 residues. The V gene's germline CDR1 is KGHDR and CDR2 SFDVKD. J was trimmed by 5 bases and V by 3 bases; bases with no gene match: 4. Written as DNA, the CDR3 is TGTGCCACCAGTGATCGACTAGCGGGAGAAGACGAGCAGTACTTC. Translation gives CATSDRLAGEDEQYF.

J is TRBJ2-5 and V is TRBV30; D is unclear. Germline V gives CDR1 GTSNPN, CDR2 SVGIG (reference sequence). V lost 0 bases and J 3 bases, leaving 8 bases between the germline ends. The CDR3 has 13 residues. As DNA, the CDR3 is TGTGCCTGGAGTGTAATCTCTAAAGAGACCCAGTACTTC. Its protein is CAWSVISKETQYF.

This chain uses TRBV5-1 with TRBJ2-2; 12 bases are shared with TRBD2. Losses at the gene ends were 0 bases for V and 4 bases for J; bases not matched to a gene: 1. The CDR3 has 16 amino acids. From germline, CDR1 is SGHRS and CDR2 YFSETQ. The CDR3 nucleotides are TGCGCCAGCAGCTTGGCTAGCGGGAGGGCCACCGGGGAGCTGTTTTTT. This sequence encodes CASSLASGRATGELFF.

This clonotype has at least ten counts. The genes are TRBV28 and TRBJ2-6; possibly TRBD2 for D (7 bases). Germline CDR1 MDHEN, CDR2 SYDVKM. V shed 4 bases and J shed 0 bases, with 13 bases lying between them. The CDR3 consists of 17 residues. The CDR3 bases are TGTGCCAGCAGTTCGTGGGGGGGCCTCTCTGGGGCCAACGTCCTGACTTTC. Protein product: CASSSWGGLSGANVLTF.

The chain links TRBV6-2 or TRBV6-3 to TRBJ1-1; perhaps TRBD1 as D (6 bases). The germline V gene encodes CDR1 MNHEY and CDR2 SVGEGT. V lost 8 bases, J lost 4 bases, and 20 bases lay in between. This CDR3 comprises 15 residues. CDR3 in DNA: TGTGCCAGCCAACCTCCGGGAGGGGGTTTCACTGAAGCTTTCTTT. Its translation: CASQPPGGGFTEAFF.

This clonotype has ten or more counts. This chain connects TRBV30 to TRBJ2-7; perhaps D is TRBD1 or TRBD2 (5 bases each). V lost 8 bases to trimming and J lost 6 bases, with 20 bases between them. This CDR3 has 13 residues. The V gene's germline CDR1 is GTSNPN and CDR2 SVGIG (reference sequence). CDR3 in DNA: TGTGCCCAGTGGGAAGGGGCCGAGGGCGAGCAGTACTTC. This gives the protein CAQWEGAEGEQYF.

This clonotype was recorded at least ten times. The V call is TRBV29-1, the J call TRBJ2-3; TRBD1 matches 9 bases. After removal of 7 bases from V and 10 bases from J, the junction contained 9 bases not matched to a gene. Germline CDR1 reads SQVTM; CDR2 reads ANQGSEA. This CDR3 has 12 residues. CDR3 protein: CSAVGDRAAQYF. The CDR3 DNA sequence: TGCAGCGCAGTAGGGGACAGGGCTGCGCAGTATTTT.

This clonotype was detected many times. The rearrangement uses TRBV18 and TRBJ2-7; D not resolved. Germline CDR1 and CDR2: KGHSH and LQKENI. This CDR3 is built from 16 residues. With 5 bases removed from V and 0 bases from J, the gap between germline ends came to 17 bases. CDR3 coding DNA: TGTGCCAGCTCATCAGCCGCGGCAGTCAGCTCCTACGAGCAGTACTTC. Encoded protein: CASSSAAAVSSYEQYF.

The table lists this clonotype with a few counts. This chain links TRBV27 with TRBJ2-3; 7 bases line up with TRBD2. The CDR3 contains 16 residues. The junction had 10 bases not matched to a gene; V was cut back by 4 bases and J by 3 bases. Germline CDR1 and CDR2: MNHEY and SMNVEV (reference sequence). In nucleotides, the CDR3 is TGTGCCAGCAGTTCGCTTAAGACTAGCATGACAGATACGCAGTATTTT. The encoded protein is CASSSLKTSMTDTQYF.

There are many counts of this clonotype. The chain employs TRBV20-1 and TRBJ2-3; D gene ambiguous. Germline V gives CDR1 DFQATT, CDR2 SNEGSKA (reference sequence). The CDR3 runs to 11 residues. Deletions cut 0 bases from V and 5 bases from J, with 3 bases between. CDR3 protein: CSARERDTQYF. In nucleotides, the CDR3 is TGCAGTGCTAGAGAGAGAGATACGCAGTATTTT.

This rearrangement joins TRBV6-1 to TRBJ2-7; 11 bases map to TRBD2. CDR1 MNHNS and CDR2 SASEGT come from the germline V gene. Trimming at V came to 8 bases and at J to 6 bases, leaving 9 bases not matched to a gene. The CDR3 spans 14 residues. The DNA of the CDR3 is TGTGCCAGCCGTACTAGCGGGAGATCCCTCGAGCAGTACTTC. Amino acids: CASRTSGRSLEQYF.

Only a few counts were recorded for this clonotype. The chain's CDR3 is CASSPEGETQYF. CDR3 nucleotides: TGCGCCAGCAGCCCCGAGGGGGAGACCCAGTACTTC. This chain connects TRBV5-1 to TRBJ2-5; D could derive from TRBD1 or TRBD2 (5 bases each). Trimming removed 4 bases from V and 5 bases from J, with 9 bases in between. Per the germline V gene, CDR1 is SGHRS and CDR2 is YFSETQ. The CDR3 has 12 residues.

This clonotype occurred a few times. This rearrangement joins TRBV10-3 to TRBJ1-1, with a tentative D call TRBD1 (5 bases). The CDR3 consists of 12 residues. Trimming removed 0 bases at V and 8 bases at J, with 7 bases between. Germline CDR1 is ENHRY and CDR2 is SYGVKD. CDR3: CAISESGLEAFF. The CDR3 bases are TGTGCCATCAGTGAGTCGGGGCTAGAAGCTTTCTTT.

This clonotype has a count of ten or more. This chain uses TRBV7-2 with TRBJ2-1; 7 bases fit TRBD2. This CDR3 has 17 amino acids. The germline CDR1 and CDR2 sequences are SGHTA and FQGNSA. J gave up 7 bases and V 2 bases, and 14 bases lay outside the gene matches. CDR3 DNA: TGTGCCAGCAGCTTATCGAAGGGCGGGAGAGTATTGAATGAGCAGTTCTTC. Translated, it gives CASSLSKGGRVLNEQFF.

In this sample, this clonotype turned up a few times. The V gene is TRBV7-9, the J gene TRBJ2-5, with D possibly TRBD1 on 5 matching bases. Germline lookup yields CDR1 SEHNR and CDR2 FQNEAQ (reference sequence). V was shortened by 3 bases and J by 5 bases, with 16 bases between the two germline ends. The CDR3 sequence is 15 residues long. Here the CDR3 reads CASSFEKGAGETQYF. DNA of the CDR3: TGTGCCAGCAGCTTTGAGAAAGGGGCCGGGGAGACCCAGTACTTC.